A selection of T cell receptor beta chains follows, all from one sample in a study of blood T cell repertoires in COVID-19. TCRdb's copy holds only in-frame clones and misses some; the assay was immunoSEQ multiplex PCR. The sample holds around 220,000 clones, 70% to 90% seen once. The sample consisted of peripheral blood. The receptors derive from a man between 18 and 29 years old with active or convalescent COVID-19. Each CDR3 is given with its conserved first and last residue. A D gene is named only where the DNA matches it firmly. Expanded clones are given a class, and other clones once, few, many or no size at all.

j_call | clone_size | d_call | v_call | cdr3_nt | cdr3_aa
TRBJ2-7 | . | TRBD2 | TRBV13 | TGTGCCAGCAGCTTAACTAGCGGGACCCCCTCTCGGGAGCAGTACTTC | CASSLTSGTPSREQYF
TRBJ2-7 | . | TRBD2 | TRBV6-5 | TGTGCCAGCAGTTCCCGGGGGGTCTCAAGGGACTACGAGCAGTACTTC | CASSSRGVSRDYEQYF
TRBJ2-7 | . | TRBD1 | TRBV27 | TGTGCCAGCAGTAAGTTGCAGGGGGCCTACGAGCAGTACTTC | CASSKLQGAYEQYF
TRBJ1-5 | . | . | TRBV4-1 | TGCGCCAGCAGTACCTTCGACTCTAGCAATCAGCCCCAGCATTTT | CASSTFDSSNQPQHF
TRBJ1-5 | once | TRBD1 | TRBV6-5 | TGTGCCAGCAGTAGACAGGGTAGGAAGCCCCAGCATTTT | CASSRQGRKPQHF
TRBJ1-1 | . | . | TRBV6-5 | TGTGCCAGCAGTCACGGGAGGACGAACACTGAAGCTTTCTTT | CASSHGRTNTEAFF
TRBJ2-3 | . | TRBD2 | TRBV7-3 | TGTGCCAGCAGCTTCATGGCGGGAGACCTCCCAGATACGCAGTATTTT | CASSFMAGDLPDTQYF
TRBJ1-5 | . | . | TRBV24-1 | TGTGCCACCAGTGATTCCTTGCATGGGGGGGTGCATTTT | CATSDSLHGGVHF
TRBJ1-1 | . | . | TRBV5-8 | TGTGCCAGCAGCAGTCGGGAGTTCACTGAAGCTTTCTTT | CASSSREFTEAFF
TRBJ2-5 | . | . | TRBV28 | TGTGCCACATCACGTAGGACTATCGGGGAGACCCAGTACTTC | CATSRRTIGETQYF
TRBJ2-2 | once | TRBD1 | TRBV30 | TGTGCCTGGAGCCCCGGGGGACAGGGAGGCACCGGGGAGCTGTTTTTT | CAWSPGGQGGTGELFF
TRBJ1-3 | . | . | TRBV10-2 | TGCGCCAGCAGTTCCACATATGGAAACACCATATATTTT | CASSSTYGNTIYF
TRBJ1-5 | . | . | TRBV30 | TGTGCCTGGAGTGTACGGTCCAGCAATCAGCCCCAGCATTTT | CAWSVRSSNQPQHF
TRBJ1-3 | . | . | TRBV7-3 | TGTGCCAGCGGAGACGGGAGCTCTGGAAACACCATATATTTT | CASGDGSSGNTIYF
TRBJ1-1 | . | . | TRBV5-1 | TGCGCCAGCAGCCCCGTTAGGGGCTCTAACACTGAAGCTTTCTTT | CASSPVRGSNTEAFF
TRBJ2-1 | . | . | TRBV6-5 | TGTGCCAGCAGTCTCCGAAGCGAGCAGTTCTTC | CASSLRSEQFF
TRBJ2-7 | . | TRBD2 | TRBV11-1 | TGTGCCAGCAGCTTAGTATCGGGGGGCTACGAGCAGTACTTC | CASSLVSGGYEQYF
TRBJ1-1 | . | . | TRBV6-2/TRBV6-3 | TGTGCCAGCAGTTATTTCAAGAGGTCGAACACTGAAGCTTTCTTT | CASSYFKRSNTEAFF
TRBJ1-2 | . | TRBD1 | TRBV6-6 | TGTGCCAGCATATTGGACAGGGCCTATGGCTACACCTTC | CASILDRAYGYTF
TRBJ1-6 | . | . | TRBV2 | TGTGCCAGCAACCAGGGTCAGTCATATAATTCACCCCTCCACTTT | CASNQGQSYNSPLHF
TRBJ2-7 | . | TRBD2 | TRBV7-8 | TGTGCCAGCAGCTTAGCGAGCACTAGCGGGAGGCTCGTCAACGAGCAGTACTTC | CASSLASTSGRLVNEQYF
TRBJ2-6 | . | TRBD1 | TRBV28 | TGTGCCAGCAGTTTCGGGACAGTGGTCTCTGGGGCCAACGTCCTGACTTTC | CASSFGTVVSGANVLTF
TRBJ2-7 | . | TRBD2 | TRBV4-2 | TGTGCCAGCAGCGGGAGCGGGAGTCTCTACGAGCAGTACTTC | CASSGSGSLYEQYF
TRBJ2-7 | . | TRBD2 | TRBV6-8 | TGTGCCAGCAGTACAGGACTAGCGGGAGGAGAGGACGAGCAGTACTTC | CASSTGLAGGEDEQYF
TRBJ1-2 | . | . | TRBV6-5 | TGTGCCAGCCATACAGGGACCTATGGCTACACCTTC | CASHTGTYGYTF
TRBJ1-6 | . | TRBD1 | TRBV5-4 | TGTGCCAGCAGCTCAGGGACAGGGGCGAATTCACCCCTCCACTTT | CASSSGTGANSPLHF
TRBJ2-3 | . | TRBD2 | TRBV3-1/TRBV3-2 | TGTGCCAGCGAGCTAGCGGGACGATCAGATACGCAGTATTTT | CASELAGRSDTQYF
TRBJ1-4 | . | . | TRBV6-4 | TGTGCCAGCAACGAGGGGGAACAGGGAGCTAATGAAAAACTGTTTTTT | CASNEGEQGANEKLFF
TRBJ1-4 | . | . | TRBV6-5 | TGTGCCAGCAGCCCGGGGTCCCTGGGGGAAAAACTGTTTTTT | CASSPGSLGEKLFF
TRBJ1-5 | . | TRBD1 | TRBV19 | TGTGCCAGTAGTCCGAGGGGGGGGACAGGTCGGTCAAATCAGCCCCAGCATTTT | CASSPRGGTGRSNQPQHF
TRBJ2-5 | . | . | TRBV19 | TGTGCCAGTAGAGGGAGTTTGGAGACCCAGTACTTC | CASRGSLETQYF
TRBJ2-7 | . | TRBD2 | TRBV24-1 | TGTGCCACCAGGGCTCCATTTCTGCTAGCGGGATCAACCTACGAGCAGTACTTC | CATRAPFLLAGSTYEQYF
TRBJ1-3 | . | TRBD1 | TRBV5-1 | TGCGCCAGCAGCGACCCCAGGGACAGGGTTGGAAACACCATATATTTT | CASSDPRDRVGNTIYF